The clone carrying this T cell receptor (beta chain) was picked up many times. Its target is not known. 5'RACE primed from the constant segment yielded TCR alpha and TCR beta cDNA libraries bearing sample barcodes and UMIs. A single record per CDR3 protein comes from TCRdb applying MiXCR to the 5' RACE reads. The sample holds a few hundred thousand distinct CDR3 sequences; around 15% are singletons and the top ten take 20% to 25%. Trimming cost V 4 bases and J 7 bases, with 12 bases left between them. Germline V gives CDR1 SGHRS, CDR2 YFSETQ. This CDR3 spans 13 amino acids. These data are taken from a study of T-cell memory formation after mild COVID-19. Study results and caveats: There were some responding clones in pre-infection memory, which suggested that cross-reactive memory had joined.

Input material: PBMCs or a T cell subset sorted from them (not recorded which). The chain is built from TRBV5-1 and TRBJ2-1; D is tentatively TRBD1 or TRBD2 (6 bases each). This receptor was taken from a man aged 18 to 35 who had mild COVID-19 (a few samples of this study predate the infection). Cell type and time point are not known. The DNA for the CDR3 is TGCGCCAGCAGCCTGGGGGGCCGAAATGAGCAGTTCTTC. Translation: CASSLGGRNEQFF.